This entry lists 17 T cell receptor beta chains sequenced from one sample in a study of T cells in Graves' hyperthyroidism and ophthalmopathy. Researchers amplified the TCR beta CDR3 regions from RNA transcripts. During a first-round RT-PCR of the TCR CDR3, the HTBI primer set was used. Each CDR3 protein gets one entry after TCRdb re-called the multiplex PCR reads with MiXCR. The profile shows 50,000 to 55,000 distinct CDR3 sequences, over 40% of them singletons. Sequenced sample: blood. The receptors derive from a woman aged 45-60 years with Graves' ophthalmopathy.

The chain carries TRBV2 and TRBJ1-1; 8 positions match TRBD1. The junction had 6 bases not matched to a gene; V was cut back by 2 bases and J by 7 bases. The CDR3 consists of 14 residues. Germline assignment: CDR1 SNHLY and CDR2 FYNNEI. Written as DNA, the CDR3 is TGTGCCAGCAGTGAATTAGGACAGGGACTTGAAGCTTTCTTT. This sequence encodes CASSELGQGLEAFF.

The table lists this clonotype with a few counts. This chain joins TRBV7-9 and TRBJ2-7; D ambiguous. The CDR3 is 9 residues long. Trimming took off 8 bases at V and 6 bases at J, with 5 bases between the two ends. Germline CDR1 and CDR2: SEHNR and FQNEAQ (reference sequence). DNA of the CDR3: TGTGCCAGCGTCGGCGAGCAGTACTTC. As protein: CASVGEQYF.

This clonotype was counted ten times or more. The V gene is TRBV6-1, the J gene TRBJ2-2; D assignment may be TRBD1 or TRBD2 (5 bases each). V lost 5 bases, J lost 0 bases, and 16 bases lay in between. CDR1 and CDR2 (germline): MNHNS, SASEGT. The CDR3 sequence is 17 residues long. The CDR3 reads CASSSGRTRTNTGELFF. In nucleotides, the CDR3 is TGTGCCAGCAGTTCGGGACGTACACGTACGAACACCGGGGAGCTGTTTTTT.

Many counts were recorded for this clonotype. CDR3: CASGLAVTDTQYF. The CDR3 DNA follows: TGTGCCAGCGGACTAGCGGTAACAGATACGCAGTATTTT. J is TRBJ2-3 and V is TRBV6-2 or TRBV6-3; 10 nucleotides match TRBD2. This CDR3 region has 13 residues. Germline CDR1 and CDR2: MNHEY and SVGEGT. The V and J ends lost 8 bases and 3 bases, in that order; junction bases with no gene match: 2.

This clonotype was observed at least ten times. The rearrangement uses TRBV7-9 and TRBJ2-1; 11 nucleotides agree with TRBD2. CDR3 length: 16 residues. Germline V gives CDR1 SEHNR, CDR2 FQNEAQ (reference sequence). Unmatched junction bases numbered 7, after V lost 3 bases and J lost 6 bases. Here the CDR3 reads CASSFPGLAVLNEQFF. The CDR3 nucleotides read TGTGCCAGCAGCTTCCCGGGACTAGCGGTTCTCAATGAGCAGTTCTTC.

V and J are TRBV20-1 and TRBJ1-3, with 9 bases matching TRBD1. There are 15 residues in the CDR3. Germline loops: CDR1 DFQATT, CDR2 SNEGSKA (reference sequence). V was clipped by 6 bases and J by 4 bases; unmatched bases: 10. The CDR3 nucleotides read TGCAGTGCCATTAGACCGGGACAGGGCGGAAACACCATATATTTT. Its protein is CSAIRPGQGGNTIYF.

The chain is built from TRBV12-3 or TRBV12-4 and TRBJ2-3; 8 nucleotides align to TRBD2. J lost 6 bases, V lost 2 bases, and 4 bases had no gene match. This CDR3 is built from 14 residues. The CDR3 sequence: CASSLRTSFDTQYF. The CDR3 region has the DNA TGTGCCAGCAGTTTAAGGACTAGCTTTGATACGCAGTATTTT.

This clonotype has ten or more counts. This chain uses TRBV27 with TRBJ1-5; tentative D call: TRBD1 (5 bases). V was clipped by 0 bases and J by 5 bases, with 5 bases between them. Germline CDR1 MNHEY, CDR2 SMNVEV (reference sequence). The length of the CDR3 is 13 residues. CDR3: CASSLSGHQPQHF. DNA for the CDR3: TGTGCCAGCAGTTTATCGGGACATCAGCCCCAGCATTTT.

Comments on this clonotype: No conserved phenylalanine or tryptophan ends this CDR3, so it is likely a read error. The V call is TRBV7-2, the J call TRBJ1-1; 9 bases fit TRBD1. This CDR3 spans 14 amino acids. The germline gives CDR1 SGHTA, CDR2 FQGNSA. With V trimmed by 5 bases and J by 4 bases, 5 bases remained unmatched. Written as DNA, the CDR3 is TGTGCCAGCAGCCAAGACAGGGGGAGCACTGAAGCTTTCATT. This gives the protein CASSQDRGSTEAFI.

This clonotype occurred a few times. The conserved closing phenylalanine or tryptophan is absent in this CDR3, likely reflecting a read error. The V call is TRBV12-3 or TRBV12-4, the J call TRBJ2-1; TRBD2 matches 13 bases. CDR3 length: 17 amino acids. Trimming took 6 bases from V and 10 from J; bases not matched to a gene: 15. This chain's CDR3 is CASSVEGTSGGAGEQFC. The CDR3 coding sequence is TGTGCCAGCAGCGTAGAAGGCACTAGCGGGGGGGCGGGGGAGCAGTTCTGC.

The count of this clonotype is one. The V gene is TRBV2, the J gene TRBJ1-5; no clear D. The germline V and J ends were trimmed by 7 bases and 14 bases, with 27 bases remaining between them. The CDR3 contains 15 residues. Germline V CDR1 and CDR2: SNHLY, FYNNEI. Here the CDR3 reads CASTSREAEREHEHF. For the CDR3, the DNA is TGTGCCAGCACTAGCCGGGAAGCGGAGAGGGAGCACGAGCATTTT.

The chain's CDR3 is CATPDSLGSTEAFF. CDR3 sequence (DNA): TGTGCCACACCGGACAGCCTCGGTAGCACTGAAGCTTTCTTT. The rearrangement uses TRBV2 and TRBJ1-1, with TRBD1 as a possible D gene (6 bases). The CDR3 is 14 residues long. V was pared by 10 bases and J by 4 bases, with 19 bases between. The V gene's germline CDR1 is SNHLY and CDR2 FYNNEI.

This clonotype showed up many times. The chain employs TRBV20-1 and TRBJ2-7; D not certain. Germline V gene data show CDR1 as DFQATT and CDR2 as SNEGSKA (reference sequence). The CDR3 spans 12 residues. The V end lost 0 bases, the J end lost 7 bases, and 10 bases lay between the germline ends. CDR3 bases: TGCAGTGCTAGAGACGCGGAAGAGGAGCAGTACTTC. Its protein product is CSARDAEEEQYF.

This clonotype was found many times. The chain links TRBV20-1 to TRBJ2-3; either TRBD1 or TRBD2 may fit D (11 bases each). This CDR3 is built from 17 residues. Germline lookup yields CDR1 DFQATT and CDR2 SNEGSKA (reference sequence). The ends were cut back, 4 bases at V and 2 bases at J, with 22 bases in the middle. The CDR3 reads CSATRLAGQGDTDTQYF. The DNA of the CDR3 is TGCAGTGCTACTCGACTAGCGGGACAGGGGGACACAGATACGCAGTATTTT.

The CDR3 here is CASSQSGGGRSISGANVLTF. The CDR3 DNA is TGTGCCAGCAGCCAATCAGGCGGGGGAAGATCCATCTCTGGGGCCAACGTCCTGACTTTC. The J gene is TRBJ2-6, the V gene TRBV4-2; 7 bases line up with TRBD2. Germline V gives CDR1 LGHNA, CDR2 YNFKEQ. Trimming cost V 2 bases and J 0 bases; bases outside gene matches: 13. This CDR3 has 20 amino acids.

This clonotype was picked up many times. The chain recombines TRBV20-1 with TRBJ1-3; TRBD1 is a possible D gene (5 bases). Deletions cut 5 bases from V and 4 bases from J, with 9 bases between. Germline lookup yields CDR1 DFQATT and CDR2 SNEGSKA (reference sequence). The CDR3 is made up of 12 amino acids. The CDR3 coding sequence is TGCAGTGCTTGGGGCCCAGGAAACACCATATATTTT. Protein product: CSAWGPGNTIYF.

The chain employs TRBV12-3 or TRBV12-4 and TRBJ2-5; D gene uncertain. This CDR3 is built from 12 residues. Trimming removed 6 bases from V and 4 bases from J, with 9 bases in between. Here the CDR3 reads CASSSGLETQYF. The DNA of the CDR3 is TGTGCCAGCAGCTCCGGGCTAGAGACCCAGTACTTC.